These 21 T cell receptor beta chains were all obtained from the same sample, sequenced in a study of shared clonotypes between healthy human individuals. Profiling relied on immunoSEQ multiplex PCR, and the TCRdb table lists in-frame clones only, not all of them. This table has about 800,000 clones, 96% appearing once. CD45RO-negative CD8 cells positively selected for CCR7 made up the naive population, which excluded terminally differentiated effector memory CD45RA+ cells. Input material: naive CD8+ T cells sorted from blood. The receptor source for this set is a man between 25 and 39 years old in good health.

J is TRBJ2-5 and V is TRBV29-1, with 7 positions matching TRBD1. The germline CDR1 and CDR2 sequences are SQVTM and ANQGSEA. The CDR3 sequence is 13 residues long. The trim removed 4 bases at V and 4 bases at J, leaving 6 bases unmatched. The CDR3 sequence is CSVGYRGRETQYF. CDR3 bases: TGCAGCGTTGGGTACAGGGGACGAGAGACCCAGTACTTC.

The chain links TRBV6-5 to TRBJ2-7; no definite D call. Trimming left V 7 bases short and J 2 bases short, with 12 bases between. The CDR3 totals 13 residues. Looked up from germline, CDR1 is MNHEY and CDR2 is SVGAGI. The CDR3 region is CASKKISPYEQYF. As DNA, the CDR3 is TGTGCCAGCAAAAAAATCAGCCCCTACGAGCAGTACTTC.

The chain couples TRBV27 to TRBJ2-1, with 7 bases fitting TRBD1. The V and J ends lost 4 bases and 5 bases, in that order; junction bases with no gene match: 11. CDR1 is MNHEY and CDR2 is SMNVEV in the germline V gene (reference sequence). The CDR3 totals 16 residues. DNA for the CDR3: TGTGCCAGCAGTTCCCTAGACAGGGTACGCGACAATGAGCAGTTCTTC. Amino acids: CASSSLDRVRDNEQFF.

The CDR3 protein is CASRGLDDEQYF. The CDR3, as DNA: TGTGCCAGCAGGGGGCTTGACGACGAGCAGTACTTC. The V gene is TRBV2, the J gene TRBJ2-7, with D possibly TRBD1 on 5 matching bases. Per the germline V gene, CDR1 is SNHLY and CDR2 is FYNNEI. Trimming stripped 6 bases from V and 5 bases from J, with 11 bases between. The CDR3 is 12 residues long.

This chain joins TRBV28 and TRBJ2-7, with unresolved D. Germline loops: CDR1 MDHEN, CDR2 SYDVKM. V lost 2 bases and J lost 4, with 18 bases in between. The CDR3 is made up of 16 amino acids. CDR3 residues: CASSLPGSILQYEQYF. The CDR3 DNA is TGTGCCAGCAGTTTACCTGGGTCTATTCTTCAATACGAGCAGTACTTC.

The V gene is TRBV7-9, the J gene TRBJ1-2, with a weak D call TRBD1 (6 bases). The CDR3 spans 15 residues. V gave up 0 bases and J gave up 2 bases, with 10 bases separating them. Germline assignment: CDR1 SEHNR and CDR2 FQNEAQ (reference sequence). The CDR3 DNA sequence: TGTGCCAGCAGCTTAGCGGGTGACAGGAACTATGGCTACACCTTC. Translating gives CASSLAGDRNYGYTF.

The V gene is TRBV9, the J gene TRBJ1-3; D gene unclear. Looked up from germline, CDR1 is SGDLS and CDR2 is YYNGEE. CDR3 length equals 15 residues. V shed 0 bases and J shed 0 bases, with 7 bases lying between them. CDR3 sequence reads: CASSVDGVSGNTIYF. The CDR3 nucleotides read TGTGCCAGCAGCGTAGACGGGGTCTCTGGAAACACCATATATTTT.

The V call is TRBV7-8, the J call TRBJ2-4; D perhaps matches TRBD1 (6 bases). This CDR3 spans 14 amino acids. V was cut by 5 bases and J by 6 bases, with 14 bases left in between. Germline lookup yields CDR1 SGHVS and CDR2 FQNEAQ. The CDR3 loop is CASSPKDSRNIQYF. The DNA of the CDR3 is TGTGCCAGCAGCCCGAAGGACAGCAGAAACATTCAGTACTTC.

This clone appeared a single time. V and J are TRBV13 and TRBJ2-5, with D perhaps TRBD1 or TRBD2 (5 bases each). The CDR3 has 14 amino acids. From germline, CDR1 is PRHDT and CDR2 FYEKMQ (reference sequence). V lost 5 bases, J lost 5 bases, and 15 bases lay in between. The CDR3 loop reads CASSQTAWGETQYF. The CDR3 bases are TGTGCCAGCAGCCAAACGGCTTGGGGGGAGACCCAGTACTTC.

CDR3 sequence (DNA): TGTGCCAGCAGCCCAGGGGACAGCTCCTACGAGCAGTACTTC. Encoded protein: CASSPGDSSYEQYF. The V call is TRBV13, the J call TRBJ2-7; 7 bases align to TRBD1. The V gene's germline CDR1 is PRHDT and CDR2 FYEKMQ (reference sequence). The CDR3 sequence is 14 residues long. V shed 5 bases, J shed 0 bases, and the junction held 4 bases outside the gene matches.

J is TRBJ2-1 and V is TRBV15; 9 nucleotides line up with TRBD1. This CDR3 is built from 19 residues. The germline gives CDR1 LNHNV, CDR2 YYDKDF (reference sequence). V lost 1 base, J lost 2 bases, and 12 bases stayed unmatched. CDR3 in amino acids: CATSRVVHITGGPYNEQFF. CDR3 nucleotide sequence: TGTGCCACCAGCAGAGTTGTCCACATTACAGGGGGCCCCTACAATGAGCAGTTCTTC.

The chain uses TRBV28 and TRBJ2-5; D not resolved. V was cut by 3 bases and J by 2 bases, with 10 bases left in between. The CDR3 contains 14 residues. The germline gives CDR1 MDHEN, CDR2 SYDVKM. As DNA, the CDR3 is TGTGCCAGCAGTTTTAGGCCCATTCAAGAGACCCAGTACTTC. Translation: CASSFRPIQETQYF.

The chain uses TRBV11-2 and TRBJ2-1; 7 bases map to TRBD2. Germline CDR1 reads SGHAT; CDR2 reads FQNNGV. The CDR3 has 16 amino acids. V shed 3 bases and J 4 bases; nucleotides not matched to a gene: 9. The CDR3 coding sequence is TGTGCCAGCAGCTTGACGACTAGCCGGCTTTACAATGAGCAGTTCTTC. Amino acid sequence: CASSLTTSRLYNEQFF.

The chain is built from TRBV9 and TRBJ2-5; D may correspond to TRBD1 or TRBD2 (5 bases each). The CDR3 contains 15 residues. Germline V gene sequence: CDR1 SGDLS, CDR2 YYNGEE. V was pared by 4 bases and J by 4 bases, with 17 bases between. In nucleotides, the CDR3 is TGTGCCAGCAGCCCGAAGTGGGGTGGGGGAGAGACCCAGTACTTC. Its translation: CASSPKWGGGETQYF.

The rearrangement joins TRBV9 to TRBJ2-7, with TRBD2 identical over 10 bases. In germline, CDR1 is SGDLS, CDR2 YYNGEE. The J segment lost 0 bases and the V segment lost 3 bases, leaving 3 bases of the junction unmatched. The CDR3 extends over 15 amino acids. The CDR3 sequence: CASSAGLADSYEQYF. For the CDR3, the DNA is TGTGCCAGCAGCGCAGGACTAGCGGACTCCTACGAGCAGTACTTC.

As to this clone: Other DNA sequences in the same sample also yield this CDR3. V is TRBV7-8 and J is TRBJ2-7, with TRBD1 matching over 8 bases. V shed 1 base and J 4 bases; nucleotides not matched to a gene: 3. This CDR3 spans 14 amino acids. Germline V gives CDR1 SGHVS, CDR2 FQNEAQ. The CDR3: CASSLGQGAYEQYF. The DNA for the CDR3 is TGTGCCAGCAGCTTAGGTCAGGGGGCTTACGAGCAGTACTTC. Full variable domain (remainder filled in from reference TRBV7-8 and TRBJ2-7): GAGVSQSPRYKVAKRGQDVALRCDPISGHVSLFWYQQALGQGPEFLTYFQNEAQLDKSGLPSDRFFAERPEGSVSTLKIQRTQQEDSAVYLCASSLGQGAYEQYFGPGTRLTVT.

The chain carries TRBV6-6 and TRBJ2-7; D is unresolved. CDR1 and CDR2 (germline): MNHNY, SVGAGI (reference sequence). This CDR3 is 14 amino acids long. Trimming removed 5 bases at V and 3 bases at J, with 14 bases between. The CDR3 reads CASSPPGGNYEQYF. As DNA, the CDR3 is TGTGCCAGCAGTCCCCCCGGCGGAAACTACGAGCAGTACTTC.

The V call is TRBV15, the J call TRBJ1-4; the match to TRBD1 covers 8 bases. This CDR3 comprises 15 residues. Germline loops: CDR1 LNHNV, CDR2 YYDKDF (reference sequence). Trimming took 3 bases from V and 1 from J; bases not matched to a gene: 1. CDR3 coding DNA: TGTGCCACCAGCAGCGACAGGGGAACTAATGAAAAACTGTTTTTT. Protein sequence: CATSSDRGTNEKLFF.

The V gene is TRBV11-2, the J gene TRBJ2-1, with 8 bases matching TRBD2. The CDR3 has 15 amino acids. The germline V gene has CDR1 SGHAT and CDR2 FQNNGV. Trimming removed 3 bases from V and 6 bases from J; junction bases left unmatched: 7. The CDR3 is CASSFFITSGNEQFF. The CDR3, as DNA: TGTGCCAGCAGCTTTTTTATAACTAGCGGCAATGAGCAGTTCTTC. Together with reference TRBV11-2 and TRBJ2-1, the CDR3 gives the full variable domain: EAGVAQSPRYKIIEKRQSVAFWCNPISGHATLYWYQQILGQGPKLLIQFQNNGVVDDSQLPKDRFSAERLKGVDSTLKIQPAKLEDSAVYLCASSFFITSGNEQFFGPGTRLTVL.

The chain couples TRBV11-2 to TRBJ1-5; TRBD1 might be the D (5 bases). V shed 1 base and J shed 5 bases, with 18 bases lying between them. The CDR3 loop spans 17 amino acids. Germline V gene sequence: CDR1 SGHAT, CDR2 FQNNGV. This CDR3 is CASSLGLKAGLDQPQHF. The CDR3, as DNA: TGTGCCAGCAGCTTAGGATTGAAAGCAGGGCTCGATCAGCCCCAGCATTTT.

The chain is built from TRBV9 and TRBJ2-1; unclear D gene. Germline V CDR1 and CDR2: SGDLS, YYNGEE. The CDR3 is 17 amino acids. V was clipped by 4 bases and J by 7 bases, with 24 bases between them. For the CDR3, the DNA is TGTGCCAGCAGCCCACCCCCCTTCGACCCGCTGTTTAATGAGCAGTTCTTC. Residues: CASSPPPFDPLFNEQFF.